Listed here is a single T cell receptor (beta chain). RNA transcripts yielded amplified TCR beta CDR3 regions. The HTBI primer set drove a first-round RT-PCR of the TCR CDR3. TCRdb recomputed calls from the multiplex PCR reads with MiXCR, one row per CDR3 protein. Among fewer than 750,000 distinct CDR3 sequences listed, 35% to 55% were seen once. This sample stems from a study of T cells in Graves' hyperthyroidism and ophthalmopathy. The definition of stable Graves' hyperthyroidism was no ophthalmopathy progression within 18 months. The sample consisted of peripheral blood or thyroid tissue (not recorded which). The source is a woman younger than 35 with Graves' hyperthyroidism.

The chain's CDR3 is CASSLASGLSSTEAFF. For the CDR3, the DNA is TGCGCCAGCAGCTTGGCCTCAGGACTCTCGAGCACTGAAGCTTTCTTT. J is TRBJ1-1 and V is TRBV5-1; no firm D call. Germline V lookup: CDR1 SGHRS, CDR2 YFSETQ. Trimming cost V 0 bases and J 4 bases, with 16 bases left between them. CDR3 length: 16 residues.